A single T cell receptor beta chain is shown here with its context. The source of the sample is a study of blood T cells in healthy people across ages. The use of a sample-barcoded 5' primer and a J-beta primer mix characterized a second PCR of 7 to 11 cycles. From the 5' RACE reads, TCRdb called clonotypes with MiXCR, one entry per CDR3 protein. The top ten clones hold under 20% of a sample with about 1 million distinct CDR3 sequences, over 35% of them seen once. The specimen was blood. The receptor was derived from a woman aged 55 to 70 in good health.

The chain's CDR3 is CASSPQGASGSTQYF. The CDR3 DNA reads TGTGCCAGCAGCCCCCAGGGGGCTTCGGGGAGTACGCAGTATTTT. The chain couples TRBV7-3 to TRBJ2-3; 8 bases are shared with TRBD1. The germline CDR1 and CDR2 sequences are SGHTA and FQGTGA. This CDR3 comprises 15 residues. Trimming at V came to 5 bases and at J to 8 bases, leaving 12 bases not matched to a gene.